This T cell receptor beta chain is from a study of T cells after yellow fever vaccination. TCRdb fed the 5' RACE reads into MiXCR, producing one record per CDR3 protein. The sample holds more than 250,000 distinct CDR3 sequences; around 6.8% are singletons and the top ten take 15% to 20%. CDR1 and CDR2 from the germline V gene are SGHNT and YYREEE (reference sequence). V was clipped by 0 bases and J by 3 bases, with 12 bases between them. This CDR3 is 16 amino acids long. General study results and limits: The appearance of a small share of clonotypes in both CD4 and CD8 compartments was observed.

With regard to this clonotype: Antigen unknown.

The rearrangement uses TRBV5-4 and TRBJ2-2; D is undetermined. The receptor comes from a man aged 18 to 30 who received the YFV17D yellow fever vaccine. Sequenced material: PBMCs, taken 45 days after the first yellow fever vaccination. The CDR3 DNA follows: TGTGCCAGCAGCTTGGTTCATACTTCTGACACCGGGGAGCTGTTTTTT. Translated, it gives CASSLVHTSDTGELFF.